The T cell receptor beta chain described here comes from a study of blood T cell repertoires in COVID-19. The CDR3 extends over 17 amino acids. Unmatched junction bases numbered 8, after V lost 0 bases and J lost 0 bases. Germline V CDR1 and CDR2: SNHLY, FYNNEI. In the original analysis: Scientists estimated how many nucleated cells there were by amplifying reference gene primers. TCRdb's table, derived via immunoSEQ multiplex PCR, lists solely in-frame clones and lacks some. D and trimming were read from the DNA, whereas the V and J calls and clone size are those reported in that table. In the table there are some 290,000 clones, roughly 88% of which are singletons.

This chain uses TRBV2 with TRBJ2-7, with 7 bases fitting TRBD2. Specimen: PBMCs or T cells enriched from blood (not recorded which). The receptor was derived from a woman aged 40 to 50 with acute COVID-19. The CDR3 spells CASSEALGGTLSYEQYF. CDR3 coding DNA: TGTGCCAGCAGTGAAGCGCTGGGGGGGACCCTCTCCTACGAGCAGTACTTC. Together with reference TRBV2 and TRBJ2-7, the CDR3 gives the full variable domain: EPEVTQTPSHQVTQMGQEVILRCVPISNHLYFYWYRQILGQKVEFLVSFYNNEISEKSEIFDDQFSVERPDGSNFTLKIRSTKLEDSAMYFCASSEALGGTLSYEQYFGPGTRLTVT.